This T cell receptor beta chain is from a study of tumor-infiltrating lymphocytes in localized non-small cell lung cancer. Study-level findings and limits: Recurrence-free survival showed no association with tumor T-cell fraction.

Concerning this clone: Its antigen is as yet unknown.

The table came from immunoSEQ multiplex PCR; TCRdb's copy has only in-frame clones and leaves some out. The data contain about 14,000 clones, about 77% of them seen just once; the ten biggest clones take up less than 5%. There are 14 residues in the CDR3. Germline loops: CDR1 SGHNT, CDR2 YENEEA. V lost 5 bases and J 6 bases, leaving 13 bases between the germline ends. The clonotype originates from a human donor with non-small cell lung cancer. This rearrangement joins TRBV11-3 to TRBJ2-2, with a tentative D call TRBD1 (5 bases). The material sequenced was lung tumor tissue. Here the CDR3 reads CASSRLRDSGELFF. CDR3 in DNA: TGTGCCAGCAGCCGGCTCAGGGATTCCGGGGAGCTGTTTTTT.